These 3 T cell receptor beta chains originate from one sample sequenced in a study of OX40 agonist ivuxolimab in advanced cancers. TCRdb's copy holds only in-frame clones and misses some; the assay was immunoSEQ multiplex PCR. Altogether approximately 60,000 clones are present, approximately 92% being singletons, with the ten largest covering less than 0.7%. Specimen: CD4+ or CD8+ T cells sorted from blood, collected in a trial of the OX40 agonist ivuxolimab. The receptors were sampled from an adult with an advanced solid tumor such as melanoma, head and neck, liver or kidney cancer.

Concerning this clone itself: The sample contains more than one DNA sequence encoding this CDR3. This rearrangement joins TRBV6-1 to TRBJ2-5; no clear D gene. CDR1 is MNHNS and CDR2 is SASEGT in the germline V gene. V was trimmed by 2 bases and J by 1 base, leaving 5 bases between them. The CDR3 contains 13 residues. This CDR3 is CASSEQRQETQYF. For the CDR3, the DNA is TGTGCCAGCAGTGAACAGCGCCAAGAGACCCAGTACTTC.

This chain connects TRBV6-5 to TRBJ1-1; D unclear. The germline V gene has CDR1 MNHEY and CDR2 SVGAGI. The CDR3 is 14 residues long. V was trimmed by 0 bases and J by 1 base, leaving 6 bases between them. The CDR3 loop is CASSYSAENTEAFF. The CDR3 DNA reads as TGTGCCAGCAGTTACTCAGCGGAGAACACTGAAGCTTTCTTT.

The V gene is TRBV9, the J gene TRBJ2-1; 12 bases are shared with TRBD2. V was clipped by 6 bases and J by 10 bases; unmatched bases: 11. This CDR3 region has 15 residues. Germline V CDR1 and CDR2: SGDLS, YYNGEE. The DNA of the CDR3 is TGTGCCAGCACCATTTCCTCGACTAGCGGGAGCGAGCAGTTCTTC. Encoded protein: CASTISSTSGSEQFF.